The 27 T cell receptor beta chains given below trace back to one sample, sequenced in a study of post-analysis software for immune sequencing data. Included in the TCR beta cDNA libraries were unique molecular identifiers. MiXCR was run by TCRdb on the PCR reads, yielding one entry per CDR3 protein. Here the sample spans about 260,000 distinct CDR3 sequences, 35% to 40% being singletons. Their antigens are not known. Study-wide results and caveats: A handful of TRBV segments (TRBV5-6, TRBV5-1 and TRBV20-1 among them) occurred more frequently in patients than in controls.

What was sequenced was blood. These TCRs come from a girl aged 5 to 17 with multiple sclerosis.

J is TRBJ1-4 and V is TRBV15; no reliable D call. The V end lost 0 bases, the J end lost 6 bases, and 17 bases lay between the germline ends. The CDR3 extends over 17 amino acids. The germline V gene has CDR1 LNHNV and CDR2 YYDKDF (reference sequence). CDR3 coding DNA: TGTGCCACCAGCAGAGATGCACCGGGCAGCGGTTATGAAAAACTGTTTTTT. Translated: CATSRDAPGSGYEKLFF.

This clonotype was observed a few times. The chain has TRBV10-3 and TRBJ1-2; the D is unclear. This CDR3 is built from 18 residues. Germline values: CDR1 ENHRY, CDR2 SYGVKD. Trimming took off 2 bases at V and 0 bases at J, with 19 bases between the two ends. The CDR3 is CAISEHPFPRSPNYGYTF. The DNA for the CDR3 is TGTGCCATCAGTGAGCACCCTTTCCCCCGGAGCCCTAACTATGGCTACACCTTC.

In this sample, this clonotype turned up many times. The V gene is TRBV20-1, the J gene TRBJ1-4, with 8 bases aligning to TRBD1. The CDR3 has 13 amino acids. The V and J ends lost 6 bases and 5 bases, in that order; junction bases with no gene match: 5. Germline V gene sequence: CDR1 DFQATT, CDR2 SNEGSKA (reference sequence). For the CDR3, the DNA is TGCAGTGCCGAGGACAGGGAAAATGAAAAACTGTTTTTT. Encoded protein: CSAEDRENEKLFF.

The V call is TRBV20-1, the J call TRBJ2-7; 8 bases match TRBD2. The CDR3 runs to 16 residues. After removal of 0 bases from V and 7 bases from J, the junction contained 14 bases not matched to a gene. In germline, CDR1 is DFQATT, CDR2 SNEGSKA (reference sequence). CDR3 loop: CSARDPGSGSCNEQYF. For the CDR3, the DNA is TGCAGTGCTAGAGACCCCGGGAGCGGGAGTTGCAATGAGCAGTACTTC.

The chain has TRBV6-2 or TRBV6-3 and TRBJ1-1; TRBD1 might be the D (5 bases). Germline V gene sequence: CDR1 MNHEY, CDR2 SVGEGT. With 7 bases removed from V and 1 base from J, the gap between germline ends came to 10 bases. CDR3 length: 13 residues. The CDR3 DNA follows: TGTGCCAGCACCCGAGACAGGAACACTGAAGCTTTCTTT. Translating gives CASTRDRNTEAFF.

This clonotype was counted ten times or more. This chain links TRBV7-2 with TRBJ2-3, with 8 bases that match TRBD2. This CDR3 spans 14 amino acids. The germline CDR1 and CDR2 sequences are SGHTA and FQGNSA. V shed 5 bases and J 4 bases; nucleotides not matched to a gene: 5. The CDR3 protein is CASSVGGLADTQYF. CDR3 nucleotides: TGTGCCAGCAGCGTAGGGGGACTAGCAGATACGCAGTATTTT.

This chain uses TRBV5-1 with TRBJ1-2; 7 bases are shared with TRBD1. This CDR3 contains 15 residues. CDR1 is SGHRS and CDR2 is YFSETQ in the germline V gene. Unmatched junction bases numbered 8, after V lost 3 bases and J lost 3 bases. The CDR3 loop reads CASSYGGGTDYGYTF. The CDR3 DNA follows: TGCGCCAGCAGCTACGGCGGTGGGACAGACTATGGCTACACCTTC.

This clonotype has at least ten counts. CDR3 bases: TGTGCCAGCAGTTACTCTCCCACCGGGGCCAACGTCCTGACTTTC. The encoded protein is CASSYSPTGANVLTF. The V call is TRBV6-5, the J call TRBJ2-6; unclear D gene. The CDR3 has 15 amino acids. Per germline, CDR1 MNHEY and CDR2 SVGAGI. V lost 0 bases and J lost 4, with 7 bases in between.

This clonotype was seen repeatedly, ten times or more. CDR3 protein: CASSLALVERPYIPPGNEQFF. The DNA of the CDR3 is TGTGCCAGCAGCTTAGCGCTAGTGGAACGCCCCTATATTCCCCCGGGGAATGAGCAGTTCTTC. J is TRBJ2-1 and V is TRBV11-1; D perhaps matches TRBD2 (5 bases). V was trimmed by 0 bases and J by 7 bases, leaving 31 bases between them. The CDR3 covers 21 residues. From germline, CDR1 is SGHAT and CDR2 FQDESV (reference sequence).

About this clonotype: A read error may be the cause here, since a much bigger clone is one base away. V usage is TRBV5-1 and J usage is TRBJ2-7, with 7 bases that match TRBD1. Trimming removed 6 bases from V and 7 bases from J; junction bases left unmatched: 13. This CDR3 has 14 residues. CDR1 is SGHRS and CDR2 is YFSETQ in the germline V gene. CDR3 nucleotide sequence: TGCGCCAGCATCCACTCCCCGGGACAGCCAGAGCAGTACTTC. Translated: CASIHSPGQPEQYF.

The J gene is TRBJ1-5, the V gene TRBV24-1, with D possibly matching TRBD1 (6 bases). Germline assignment: CDR1 KGHDR and CDR2 SFDVKD. Trimming left V 4 bases short and J 7 bases short, with 16 bases between. The CDR3 has 15 residues. The CDR3 DNA sequence: TGTGCCACCAGTGACTCCGGGACACCATACCAGCCCCAGCATTTT. Its translation is CATSDSGTPYQPQHF.

V is TRBV27 and J is TRBJ1-1; D is unresolved. The CDR3 has 14 amino acids. Per germline, CDR1 MNHEY and CDR2 SMNVEV (reference sequence). Trimming cost V 0 bases and J 4 bases, with 9 bases left between them. CDR3 protein: CASSLSEGSTEAFF. DNA of the CDR3: TGTGCCAGCAGTTTATCGGAGGGTTCCACTGAAGCTTTCTTT.

At least ten counts were recorded for this clonotype. The chain combines TRBV12-3 or TRBV12-4 with TRBJ1-2; no definite D call. The CDR3 contains 15 residues. The V gene lost 4 bases and the J gene lost 4 bases, with 16 bases spanning the gap. The CDR3 DNA reads as TGTGCCAGCAGTTCCCGCCGGGTGCCATCCTATGGCTACACCTTC. It codes for CASSSRRVPSYGYTF.

This clonotype came up a few times. The V call is TRBV7-2, the J call TRBJ1-2; no reliable D call. This CDR3 is built from 13 residues. The V end was cut by 0 bases, the J end by 6 bases, with 8 bases between. In germline, CDR1 is SGHTA, CDR2 FQGNSA. CDR3 region: CASSLAVINGYTF. In nucleotides, the CDR3 is TGTGCCAGCAGCTTAGCAGTAATAAATGGCTACACCTTC.

About this clonotype: A read error may account for a junction end that differs from germline. The gene calls are TRBV7-2 and TRBJ2-1; D may be TRBD2 (6 bases). Germline V gene lookup returns CDR1 SGHTA and CDR2 FQGNSA. The length of the CDR3 is 15 residues. The CDR3, as DNA: TGTGCCAGCAGCTTAGGGGCGGGATCCTACAGTGAGCAGTTCTTC. Encoded protein: CASSLGAGSYSEQFF.

The genes are TRBV24-1 and TRBJ1-2, with a possible D match to TRBD1 (6 bases). The CDR3 runs 13 residues. The germline CDR1 and CDR2 sequences are KGHDR and SFDVKD. V was clipped by 3 bases and J by 6 bases, with 10 bases between them. CDR3 amino acids: CATSDHYRDGYTF. DNA for the CDR3: TGTGCCACCAGTGATCACTACAGGGATGGCTACACCTTC.

This clonotype was recorded at least ten times. V and J are TRBV7-3 and TRBJ1-1, with 7 bases lining up with TRBD1. With V trimmed by 8 bases and J by 3 bases, 6 bases remained unmatched. Germline V CDR1 and CDR2: SGHTA, FQGTGA. This CDR3 has 13 amino acids. The CDR3 is CASGRGRDTEAFF. The CDR3 DNA follows: TGTGCCAGCGGGAGGGGGCGGGACACTGAAGCTTTCTTT. The whole variable domain, filled in from reference TRBV7-3 and TRBJ1-1, reads GAGVSQTPSNKVTEKGKYVELRCDPISGHTALYWYRQSLGQGPEFLIYFQGTGAADDSGLPNDRFFAVRPEGSVSTLKIQRTERGDSAVYLCASGRGRDTEAFFGQGTRLTVV.

About this clonotype: A much larger clone differs from this one at a single base, so this may be a read error. This chain uses TRBV3-1 with TRBJ2-6; D is undetermined. CDR1 is LGHDT and CDR2 is YNNKEL in the germline V gene (reference sequence). The CDR3 is 11 amino acids. DNA for the CDR3: TGTGCCAGCAGCCACCTGAGCGTCCCGACTTTC. It is translated as CASSHLSVPTF.

The gene calls are TRBV27 and TRBJ1-2, with TRBD1 matching over 7 bases. Germline V gene sequence: CDR1 MNHEY, CDR2 SMNVEV (reference sequence). The CDR3 length is 13 residues. V shed 2 bases, J shed 7 bases, and the junction held 4 bases outside the gene matches. This chain's CDR3 is CASSLDRDFGYTF. The CDR3 nucleotides read TGTGCCAGCAGTTTAGACAGGGACTTTGGCTACACCTTC.

There are many counts of this clonotype. The chain employs TRBV2 and TRBJ2-3; a weak D match, TRBD1 (5 bases). The germline gives CDR1 SNHLY, CDR2 FYNNEI. V was trimmed by 3 bases and J by 2 bases, leaving 12 bases between them. This CDR3 is built from 15 residues. The CDR3 spells CASSERRGDTDTQYF. The DNA for the CDR3 is TGTGCCAGCAGTGAGAGAAGGGGCGACACAGATACGCAGTATTTT.

The chain's CDR3 is CASSLLLARASYEQYF. The CDR3 nucleotides read TGTGCCAGCAGTTTACTGTTGGCCAGGGCTTCCTACGAGCAGTACTTC. The rearrangement uses TRBV27 and TRBJ2-7; possibly TRBD1 for D (5 bases). The CDR3 has 16 amino acids. CDR1 and CDR2 (germline): MNHEY, SMNVEV (reference sequence). Trimming left V 2 bases short and J 1 base short, with 15 bases between.

The chain couples TRBV5-1 to TRBJ2-4; 7 bases line up with TRBD1. J was trimmed by 0 bases and V by 4 bases; bases with no gene match: 10. The V gene's germline CDR1 is SGHRS and CDR2 YFSETQ. CDR3 length: 17 amino acids. In DNA, the CDR3 is TGCGCCAGCAGCCCCGGACAGGTTACCATAGCCAAAAACATTCAGTACTTC. Amino acid sequence: CASSPGQVTIAKNIQYF.

In its sample, this clonotype was seen a few times. A clone one base away is much larger, so this may be a read error. V gene TRBV20-1 combines with J gene TRBJ2-5; 8 nucleotides line up with TRBD2. This CDR3 has 16 residues. V shed 0 bases, J shed 4 bases, and the junction held 10 bases outside the gene matches. From germline, CDR1 is DFQATT and CDR2 SNEGSKA (reference sequence). As DNA, the CDR3 is TGCAGTGCTAGAGATGGCCTAGCGGGTAGCGGAGAGACCCAGTACTTC. Protein product: CSARDGLAGSGETQYF.

This chain joins TRBV20-1 and TRBJ2-3, with D possibly being TRBD1 or TRBD2 (5 bases each). The CDR3 is 16 amino acids. The V gene's germline CDR1 is DFQATT and CDR2 SNEGSKA (reference sequence). V lost 2 bases and J lost 1, with 16 bases in between. The CDR3 reads CSARIPGRVGTDTQYF. The CDR3 nucleotides read TGCAGTGCTAGAATACCGGGACGAGTAGGCACAGATACGCAGTATTTT.

This clonotype showed up many times. The rearrangement links TRBV29-1 to TRBJ1-1, with unresolved D. The CDR3 has 13 amino acids. Germline CDR1 SQVTM, CDR2 ANQGSEA. With 6 bases removed from V and 0 bases from J, the gap between germline ends came to 11 bases. The DNA of the CDR3 is TGCAGCGTCGGTGGCAGGCTGAACACTGAAGCTTTCTTT. Its translation: CSVGGRLNTEAFF.

This rearrangement joins TRBV7-9 to TRBJ2-5; 8 bases fit TRBD1. Looked up from germline, CDR1 is SEHNR and CDR2 is FQNEAQ (reference sequence). The CDR3 sequence is 16 residues long. The junction had 11 bases not matched to a gene; V was cut back by 5 bases and J by 3 bases. The CDR3 protein is CASSDGTGGGEETQYF. The DNA for the CDR3 is TGTGCCAGCAGCGATGGGACAGGTGGAGGAGAAGAGACCCAGTACTTC.

The V and J genes are TRBV29-1 and TRBJ1-5, with TRBD1 identical over 8 bases. CDR3 length equals 15 residues. Trimming took 6 bases from V and 2 from J; bases not matched to a gene: 9. In germline, CDR1 is SQVTM, CDR2 ANQGSEA. In nucleotides, the CDR3 is TGCAGCGTCCGGACAGGGAATATGGGCAATCAGCCCCAGCATTTT. Its translation is CSVRTGNMGNQPQHF.